This T cell receptor beta chain appears in the sequencing data of a study of T-cell memory formation after mild COVID-19. Germline V gives CDR1 SGHDT, CDR2 YYEEEE. The ends were cut back, 1 base at V and 3 bases at J, with 9 bases in the middle. CDR3 size: 14 residues. TCRdb reanalysed the 5' RACE reads using MiXCR and keeps one entry per CDR3 protein. The repertoire includes under 250,000 distinct CDR3 sequences, less than 20% of them detected once, and 2.1% sits in the top ten. This receptor was taken from an adult woman who had mild COVID-19 (a few samples of this study predate the infection). Cell type and time point are not known. The sequenced sample was PBMCs or a T cell subset sorted from them (not recorded which). The chain recombines TRBV5-6 with TRBJ2-3; D assignment may be TRBD1 or TRBD2 (5 bases each). The CDR3 nucleotides are TGTGCCAGCAGCTTGCCAGGGAGAACAGATACGCAGTATTTT. Translation gives CASSLPGRTDTQYF.